This T cell receptor (delta chain) was recovered during a study of gammadelta T cells in human blood. TCRdb called clones from the RT-PCR reads again using CATT. Of about 1,100 delta-chain clones listed, 6.5% were seen once; the top ten hold 9% to 9.5%. The CDR3 is 24 amino acids. In germline, CDR1 is TSWWSYY, CDR2 QGS. Unmatched junction bases numbered 34, after V lost 5 bases and J lost 4 bases. This clone is labeled as large. Its antigen is undetermined. Study-level points and caveats: Polyclonal expansion of innate γδ T cells after birth appeared microbially driven.

This clonotype was sampled from a human donor. The chain carries TRDV1 and TRDJ1, with 10 bases aligning to TRDD3. The sequenced material came from non-Vgamma9Vdelta2 gamma-delta T cells from infant blood. CDR3 region: CALGTNISYLRSTGGSPAGDKLIF. The CDR3 DNA reads as TGTGCTCTTGGGACCAATATTTCCTACCTCCGCTCTACTGGGGGATCCCCTGCTGGCGATAAACTCATCTTT.